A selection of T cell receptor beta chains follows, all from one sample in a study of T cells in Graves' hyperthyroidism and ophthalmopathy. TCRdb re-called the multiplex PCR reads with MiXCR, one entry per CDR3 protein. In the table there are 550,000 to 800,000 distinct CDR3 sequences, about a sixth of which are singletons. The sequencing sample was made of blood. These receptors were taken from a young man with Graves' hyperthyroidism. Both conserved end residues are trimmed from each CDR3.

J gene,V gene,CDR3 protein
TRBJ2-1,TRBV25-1,ASSGRRSTNFNEQF
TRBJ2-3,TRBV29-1,STAGQGGTDTQY
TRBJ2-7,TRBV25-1,ASRGTGVSHEQY
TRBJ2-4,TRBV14,ASSRAGLVAKNIQY
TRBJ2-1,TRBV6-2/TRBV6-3,ASSAGTSGSLWQF
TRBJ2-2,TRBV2,ASSSGSKNTGELF
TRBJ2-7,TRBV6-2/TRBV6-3,ASSLRDRVDEQY
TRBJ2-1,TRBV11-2,ASSLRSVAGKLGEQF
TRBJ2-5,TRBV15,ATSSRLAGMGPQETQY
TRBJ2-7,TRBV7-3,ASSLEQGYEQY
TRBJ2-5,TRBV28,ASSLYRTGGLETQY
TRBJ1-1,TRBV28,ASSLLGEGDTEAF
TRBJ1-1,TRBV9,ASSVEGERDTEAF
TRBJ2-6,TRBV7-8,ASSLRRTGPSGANVLT
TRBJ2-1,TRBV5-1,ASSPLAGVTPPNNEQF
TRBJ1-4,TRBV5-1,ASSLAGTGRNEKLF
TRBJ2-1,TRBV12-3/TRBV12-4,ASSLSVVNSGASGRKQF
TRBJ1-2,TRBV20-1,SARDQGQYGYT
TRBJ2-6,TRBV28,ASTPPLSGANVLT
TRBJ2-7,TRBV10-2,ASSEDRTYEQY
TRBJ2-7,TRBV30,AWTRMGEQY
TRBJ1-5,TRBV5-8,ATGRRNQPQH
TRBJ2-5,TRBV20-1,SATGTSGRKSQETQY
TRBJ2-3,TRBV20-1,SARPLDRAMGADTQY
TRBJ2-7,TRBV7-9,ASSLLTGGFNEQY
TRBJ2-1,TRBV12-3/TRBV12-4,ASSLKVPFDEQF
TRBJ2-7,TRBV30,AWAGTASYEQY
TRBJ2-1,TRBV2,ASRDTLAGVFREQF
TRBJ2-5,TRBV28,ASSRPPGEGYQETQY
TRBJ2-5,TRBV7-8,ASSLSLTSGGYQETQY
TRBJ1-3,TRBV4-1,ASSEPGTGPGNTIY
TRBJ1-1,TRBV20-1,SARTGGTITEAF
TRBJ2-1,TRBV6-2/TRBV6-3,ASSYGFGRSSYNEQF
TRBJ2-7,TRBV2,ASSGGPEGEQY
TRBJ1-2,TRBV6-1,ASSAIWDEAYSGYT
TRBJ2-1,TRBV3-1,ASSQDAGGYNEQF
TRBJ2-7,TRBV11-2,ASSLHNGHEQY
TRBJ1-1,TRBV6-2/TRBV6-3,ASTRESNTEAF
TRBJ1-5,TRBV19,ASSIRVHSNQPQH
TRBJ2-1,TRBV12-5,ASGPTEGRSYNEQF
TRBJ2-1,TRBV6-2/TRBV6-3,ASSYLALADITAEQF
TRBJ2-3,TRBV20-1,SARDVGEDTQY
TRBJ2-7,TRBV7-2,ASSQLPGQGYEQY
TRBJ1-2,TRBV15,ATSRGGRGQGNYGYT
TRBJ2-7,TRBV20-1,SAPGLAGGIDEQY
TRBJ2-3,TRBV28,ASSSGQGVKDTQY